A selection of T cell receptor beta chains follows, all from one sample in a study of Ad26.COV2.S vaccination and SARS-CoV-2 variants. Assay: immunoSEQ multiplex PCR; the TCRdb copy retains only in-frame clones and omits some. The repertoire holds more than 300,000 clones, with about 85% as singletons. Sequenced material: peripheral blood, taken in a trial of Ad26.COV2.S vaccine versus placebo. The source is a person aged 18-65 years who received the Ad26.COV2.S COVID-19 vaccine or a placebo. Both conserved end residues are part of each CDR3. Fields, in order: CDR3 length, V gene, CDR3 protein.

13	TRBV24-1	CATSDSWNQPQHF
16	TRBV5-4	CASRLERGGHYNEQFF
15	TRBV30	CAWSEEGVYTGELFF
16	TRBV12-5	CASGLMIAGGQETQYF
14	TRBV28	CASSILTDRYGYTF
14	TRBV11-3	CASSPGGSSDTQYF
14	TRBV6-5	CASRAAFSGNTIYF
11	TRBV28	CASHDRGTQYF
15	TRBV7-3	CASSLQGTGRDTQYF
14	TRBV9	CASSVSKTNYGYTF
15	TRBV9	CASSVMPGGQETQYF
15	TRBV6-5	CASSYSRGLGSPLHF
14	TRBV5-8	CAARGIPLYYGYTF
17	TRBV9	CASSVVTGTGGSGELFF
13	TRBV7-8	CASSYRGSETQYF
16	TRBV15	CATTRNRGSSYNEQFF
18	TRBV11-2	CASSSPLEIFSMNTEAFF
15	TRBV6-2/TRBV6-3	CASSWHLAGGETQYF
16	TRBV18	CASSPLRLGPREEAFF
15	TRBV28	CASSSVGTWSYEQYF
15	TRBV11-3	CASSLAAGVSYEQYF
12	TRBV5-1	CASGRQNTEAFF
17	TRBV3-1/TRBV3-2	CASSLQLTDRGWETQYF
18	TRBV5-8	CASSLLTAALSGANVLTF
15	TRBV7-7	CASSPGTVNTGELFF
16	TRBV3-1/TRBV3-2	CASSQATSGSTGELFF
15	TRBV19	CASSTILTENQPQHF
14	TRBV5-1	CASSLATYQETQYF
18	TRBV28	CAIQGLAGGEYSTDTQYF
17	TRBV23-1	CASSRDRDFSMNTEAFF
14	TRBV28	CASRSQAMNTEAFF
16	TRBV5-1	CASSLAANRRGNEQFF
15	TRBV5-1	CASSLDPGAGEKLFF
16	TRBV7-9	CASSFVGTSGGNTIYF
13	TRBV2	CASSEYRDTEAFF
15	TRBV24-1	CATSDPGTGGEKLFF
17	TRBV4-2	CASSPLGTSGDHYEQYF
13	TRBV9	CASSVGFSEKLFF
15	TRBV27	CASSKQGGGVAEAFF
19	TRBV11-3	CASSLALPGLAGFGDTQYF
18	TRBV14	CASSQSNGEARSYNEQFF
17	TRBV7-2	CASSLIGSGGARSEQFF
14	TRBV19	CASTVRSSTGELFF
16	TRBV6-5	CASSYSGTGTTQPQHF
15	TRBV25-1	CASSSGLAGGLTQYF
19	TRBV7-9	CASIPKAGTHRKDPNEQFF
13	TRBV11-1	CASSFGETYEQYF
16	TRBV25-1	CASSEYYREWGDTQYF
15	TRBV19	CASSIVGTTDSPLHF
13	TRBV10-2	CASSGWRYNEQFF
14	TRBV6-5	CASSSGGFPGEQYF
16	TRBV6-1	CASSEMFNGLGYGYTF
15	TRBV9	CASSVDGTGITEAFF
13	TRBV10-2	CASSDWTGEKLFF
15	TRBV5-5	CASSLVGGLKNIQYF